This T cell receptor beta chain stems from a study of siplizumab effects on memory and regulatory T cells (dated 2019 in TCRdb). Regarding the complete study: The study examined how the anti-CD2 antibody siplizumab affects alloreactive T-cell subsets in allogeneic mixed lymphocyte reactions built from human PBMCs. General findings and caveats noted by the study authors: Greater diversity appeared to be present in unstimulated naive T cells than in memory T cells, and a substantial contribution to the alloresponse seemed to be made by naive cells. Because sequences at frequencies below about 10^-5 were poorly captured, only a minor fraction of alloreactive clones could be mapped back to unstimulated subsets. Among mappable alloreactive CD4+ clones, an average Treg-derived fraction of over 60% was observed with siplizumab, compared with about 25% in control reactions. A naive or memory phenotype could not be assigned to roughly 75-95% of proliferating CD4+ or CD8+ clones. Siplizumab significantly lowered the cumulative frequency of alloreactive sequences that could be traced to unstimulated CD4+ memory T cells. No functional confirmation was obtained for the suppressive function of proliferating Tregs from siplizumab cultures.

Comment on this clone: Which antigen it targets is not known. Base qualities are not at hand, and no much larger clone is one base apart.

Sorted unstimulated T cells and proliferating T cells recovered from mixed lymphocyte reactions were subjected to TCRbeta CDR3 sequencing. Fresh whole blood from about ten HLA-typed healthy donors served as the source for isolating PBMCs. To map where alloreactive clones came from, unstimulated CD4+ non-regulatory T cells were FACS-sorted. Receptor libraries were prepared by the immunoSEQ multiplex PCR assay. Each sample had about 10^5 TCR templates assayed by the deep sequencing platform. Genomic DNA extracted from sorted T cells was the material used for TCRbeta CDR3 sequencing. In the source study's methods: Clonal analysis of TCRbeta CDR3 data was done in the R programming language. Alloreactive CD4+ and CD8+ clones were defined by comparing unstimulated samples with post-reaction CFSE-low samples. Regulatory or non-regulatory origin of alloreactive CD4+ clones was assigned by matching sequences to the sorted unstimulated Treg and non-Treg repertoires. TCRdb's version of the immuneACCESS table is confined to in-frame rearrangements and falls short of the full clone set. An unresolved V gene accounts for under half of the shortfall where checked; the remainder is of unknown origin. That table gives V, J and clone size, and the DNA gave D and trimming. This sample has approximately 100,000 clones in its table, and nearly 95% of those were observed once. The ten largest clonotypes hold around 12% of the sample.

Here V drops 5 bases and J drops 3 bases, and the junction holds 6 bases not matched to any gene. The germline V gene supplies CDR1 SGHNT and CDR2 YENEEA. The CDR3 covers 16 residues, taking in both the cysteine and the phenylalanine. The retained sequence is limited to the CDR3, 48 bases, with the frame set at the first base. This receptor was obtained from a human donor in good health. The V and J segments used are TRBV11-3 and TRBJ2-5; 13 middle bases align to TRBD2. Sample: non-Treg CD4+ T cells sorted from blood. Explained via the paper, the cell subset or site label denotes: FACS-sorted unstimulated CD4+ non-regulatory T cells. The nucleotides read TGTGCCAGCAGCCCGGGGACTAGCGGGATCAAAGAGACCCAGTACTTC. Its coded protein is CASSPGTSGIKETQYF.